What follows are 19 T cell receptor beta chains derived from one specimen sequenced in a study of beta chain features in type 1 diabetes. Study-wide results and caveats: Significant though moderate, a shortening of TCRB CDR3s appeared in all four CD4+ subsets of Type 1 diabetes patients.

The study reverse transcribed the entire isolated RNA, so it sequenced expressed TCRB transcripts. Sequencing was performed with immunoSEQ multiplex PCR; in TCRdb, only in-frame clones are kept and a portion is missing. The repertoire holds 600,000 to 750,000 clones, with 9.5% to 15% as singletons. Their antigens are not known. Sequences were obtained from naive CD4+ T cells from blood. The receptor set was obtained from a man aged 25-45 years with type 1 diabetes.

This clone occurred a few times. Compared with germline, one end of the junction differs, possibly owing to a read error. The chain carries TRBV6-5 and TRBJ2-7; no clear D. The CDR3 runs 11 residues. Germline-derived CDR1 and CDR2 are MNHEY and SVGAGI. CDR3 nucleotides: TGTGCCAGCAGTTACTCCAACGAGCAGTACTTC. Translated, it gives CASSYSNEQYF.

This clone was found a few times. The gene calls are TRBV5-8 and TRBJ1-2, with 9 bases lining up with TRBD1. CDR3 size: 15 residues. The junction had 6 bases not matched to a gene; V was cut back by 4 bases and J by 2 bases. The germline CDR1 and CDR2 sequences are SGHTS and YDEGEE. CDR3 DNA sequence: TGTGCCAGCAGCCGCTGGGGACAGGGAAACTATGGCTACACCTTC. Its protein is CASSRWGQGNYGYTF.

The gene calls are TRBV6-5 and TRBJ2-3; no reliable D call. Trimming shortened V by 1 base and J by 3 bases, and 11 bases separated the two germline ends. Germline CDR1 and CDR2: MNHEY and SVGAGI. The CDR3 is 15 amino acids. The CDR3 nucleotides read TGTGCCAGCAGTTACTTCCGGGTGGGGACAGATACGCAGTATTTT. Protein: CASSYFRVGTDTQYF.

This clone was counted a few times. The chain recombines TRBV7-8 with TRBJ1-5; TRBD1 matches 8 bases. The CDR3 covers 16 residues. Germline V CDR1 and CDR2: SGHVS, FQNEAQ. V lost 5 bases and J lost 4; bases outside the gene matches: 10. DNA for the CDR3: TGTGCCAGCAGCACCGGACAGGGAGTTACTAATCAGCCCCAGCATTTT. Its protein is CASSTGQGVTNQPQHF.

This clone has more than one count but fewer than ten. The chain carries TRBV2 and TRBJ1-2; 10 bases align to TRBD1. V shed 8 bases and J 1 base; nucleotides not matched to a gene: 10. There are 16 residues in the CDR3. Germline V gene data show CDR1 as SNHLY and CDR2 as FYNNEI. CDR3 loop: CASGGTGDIFNYGYTF. In DNA form, the CDR3 reads TGTGCCAGCGGGGGGACAGGGGATATATTTAACTATGGCTACACCTTC.

The V gene is TRBV6-5, the J gene TRBJ1-2; D not certain. CDR1 is MNHEY and CDR2 is SVGAGI in the germline V gene. Trimming removed 2 bases at V and 2 bases at J, with 12 bases between. The CDR3 is 15 amino acids. CDR3 sequence reads: CASSYDPSTNYGYTF. The CDR3 region has the DNA TGTGCCAGCAGTTACGATCCTTCAACCAACTATGGCTACACCTTC.

This clone was seen more than once but under ten times. The chain couples TRBV6-5 to TRBJ2-3, with D unresolved. This CDR3 contains 15 residues. The V gene lost 2 bases and the J gene lost 4 bases, with 13 bases spanning the gap. Germline CDR1 reads MNHEY; CDR2 reads SVGAGI. CDR3 loop: CASSYGIGHADTQYF. The DNA for the CDR3 is TGTGCCAGCAGTTACGGTATCGGGCATGCAGATACGCAGTATTTT.

The rearrangement joins TRBV5-4 to TRBJ2-1; D is undetermined. CDR1 SGHNT and CDR2 YYREEE come from the germline V gene (reference sequence). V was pared by 4 bases and J by 5 bases, with 4 bases between. This CDR3 spans 11 amino acids. CDR3 residues: CASSRNNEQFF. CDR3 bases: TGTGCCAGCAGCCGAAACAATGAGCAGTTCTTC.

This clone was seen only a few times. This chain links TRBV4-2 with TRBJ2-1, with TRBD2 as a possible D gene (6 bases). The germline gives CDR1 LGHNA, CDR2 YNFKEQ. The V end was cut by 0 bases, the J end by 0 bases, with 6 bases between. CDR3 size: 15 residues. The CDR3 loop is CASSQETSSYNEQFF. Written as DNA, the CDR3 is TGTGCCAGCAGCCAAGAGACTAGCTCCTACAATGAGCAGTTCTTC.

The chain recombines TRBV28 with TRBJ2-1; TRBD1 is a possible D gene (6 bases). The CDR3 loop spans 17 amino acids. In germline, CDR1 is MDHEN, CDR2 SYDVKM. V lost 1 base to trimming and J lost 6 bases, with 19 bases between them. This CDR3 reads CASSLLSHREPSNEQFF. CDR3 coding DNA: TGTGCCAGCAGTTTATTGTCCCACAGGGAGCCCTCCAATGAGCAGTTCTTC.

The genes are TRBV19 and TRBJ1-5; no definite D call. Germline loops: CDR1 LNHDA, CDR2 SQIVND (reference sequence). The CDR3 has 17 amino acids. Trimming cost V 9 bases and J 0 bases, with 21 bases left between them. The chain's CDR3 is CASSSVFRQASNQPQHF. The DNA for the CDR3 is TGTGCCAGCTCTTCCGTTTTTCGCCAGGCTAGCAATCAGCCCCAGCATTTT.

The CDR3 region has the DNA TGTGCCAGCAGTTTCAACAGGGGTGATGGCTACACCTTC. Protein: CASSFNRGDGYTF. This chain connects TRBV27 to TRBJ1-2; TRBD1 matches at 7 bases. Trimming cost V 3 bases and J 6 bases; bases outside gene matches: 4. The length of the CDR3 is 13 residues. In germline, CDR1 is MNHEY, CDR2 SMNVEV (reference sequence).

The chain recombines TRBV19 with TRBJ1-5; D is perhaps TRBD1 (6 bases). The CDR3 consists of 14 residues. Germline values: CDR1 LNHDA, CDR2 SQIVND (reference sequence). Trimming stripped 4 bases from V and 8 bases from J, with 15 bases between. The CDR3 bases are TGTGCCAGTAGTAATGAGCCAGGGGCCGAGCCCCAGCATTTT. Residues: CASSNEPGAEPQHF.

This clone has just a few counts. J is TRBJ2-7 and V is TRBV28; 7 nucleotides align to TRBD2. The CDR3 is 13 residues long. Germline values: CDR1 MDHEN, CDR2 SYDVKM. J lost 5 bases, V lost 7 bases, and 8 bases had no gene match. CDR3 coding DNA: TGTGCCAGCAACCAGGACGGGAGGCACGAGCAGTACTTC. Translated: CASNQDGRHEQYF.

There are a few counts of this clone. In the same sample, other DNA sequences code for this CDR3. The V call is TRBV7-2, the J call TRBJ2-7; D ambiguous. The CDR3 has 11 amino acids. Germline loops: CDR1 SGHTA, CDR2 FQGNSA. V was cut by 6 bases and J by 1 base, with 4 bases left in between. In DNA, the CDR3 is TGTGCCAGCAGTCCTTCCTACGAGCAGTACTTC. Its translation is CASSPSYEQYF.

The chain employs TRBV18 and TRBJ2-5; D uncertain. This CDR3 contains 13 residues. V lost 1 base, J lost 3 bases, and 6 bases lay in between. CDR1 is KGHSH, CDR2 LQKENI, per germline. The CDR3 is CASSPHPKETQYF. Written as DNA, the CDR3 is TGTGCCAGCTCACCACACCCGAAAGAGACCCAGTACTTC. Together with reference TRBV18 and TRBJ2-5, the CDR3 gives the full variable domain: NAGVMQNPRHLVRRRGQEARLRCSPMKGHSHVYWYRQLPEEGLKFMVYLQKENIIDESGMPKERFSAEFPKEGPSILRIQQVVRGDSAAYFCASSPHPKETQYFGPGTRLLVL.

This clone was counted a few times. Other DNA sequences from this sample encode an identical CDR3 as well. This chain links TRBV9 with TRBJ1-3; D not certain. The CDR3 spans 15 residues. V lost 0 bases and J 0 bases, leaving 7 bases between the germline ends. In germline, CDR1 is SGDLS, CDR2 YYNGEE. The CDR3 coding sequence is TGTGCCAGCAGCGTAGTAGGAAGCTCTGGAAACACCATATATTTT. Its protein is CASSVVGSSGNTIYF.

The V gene is TRBV28, the J gene TRBJ1-2, with 7 bases lining up with TRBD1. CDR1 and CDR2 from the germline V gene are MDHEN and SYDVKM. The CDR3 covers 16 residues. With V trimmed by 2 bases and J by 7 bases, 13 bases remained unmatched. The CDR3 DNA follows: TGTGCCAGCAGTTTAACCGGGACAGACTTTTTATCTGGCTACACCTTC. Its protein product is CASSLTGTDFLSGYTF.

This chain connects TRBV7-9 to TRBJ2-7; perhaps TRBD1 as D (6 bases). The germline V gene has CDR1 SEHNR and CDR2 FQNEAQ (reference sequence). The CDR3 covers 16 residues. Trimming stripped 0 bases from V and 6 bases from J, with 18 bases between. CDR3 coding DNA: TGTGCCAGCAGCTTAGCGGGCACAGGGAGTTTGGGCGAGCAGTACTTC. Translated: CASSLAGTGSLGEQYF.